A selection of T cell receptor beta chains follows, all from one sample in a study of T-cell reconstitution after alpha-beta-depleted transplantation in children. TCRdb itself ran the PCR reads through MiXCR, one entry per CDR3 protein. The sample has hundreds of thousands of distinct CDR3 sequences, 10% to 15% seen once. The starting material was PBMCs, obtained before TCRalphabeta/CD19-depleted stem cell transplant. Every receptor here comes from a girl aged 2-10 years with congenital amegakaryocytic thrombocytopenia, due to receive a stem cell transplant. Both conserved end residues are part of each CDR3. D genes are given only for firm matches. A row's size may be missing; if present it is once, few, many or a size class.

TGTGCCATCAGTAAGGACGTCGGTGAGCAGTACTTC	CAISKDVGEQYF	many	12	TRBJ2-7	TRBV10-3	-
TGTGCCATCACCGGGTCCCTTTTCACAGATACGCAGTATTTT	CAITGSLFTDTQYF	-	14	TRBJ2-3	TRBV10-3	-
TGCAGTGCCGAAGGGCCCAGCGGGAGTTTTGAGACCCAGTACTTC	CSAEGPSGSFETQYF	many	15	TRBJ2-5	TRBV20-1	TRBD2
TGTGCCAGCAGCTCCCCCCGACTAGCGATCTCCTACAATGAGCAGTTCTTC	CASSSPRLAISYNEQFF	many	17	TRBJ2-1	TRBV7-9	TRBD2
TGTGCCGCGGATTCCAAGGGCAATCAGCCCCAGCATTTT	CAADSKGNQPQHF	-	13	TRBJ1-5	TRBV30	-
TGTGCCAGCAAAAAGGGACAGGGCTACGGTCAGCCCCAGCATTTT	CASKKGQGYGQPQHF	-	15	TRBJ1-5	TRBV2	TRBD1
TGCGCCAGCAGCCAAGAACTGCGGAATGAGCAGTTCTTC	CASSQELRNEQFF	many	13	TRBJ2-1	TRBV4-1	-
TGCAGTGCTAGGGGGCTTTTACAGAGGGAGCAGTTCTTC	CSARGLLQREQFF	many	13	TRBJ2-1	TRBV20-1	-
TGTGCCAGCAGTAAACTCGGATCGTATGGCTACACCTTC	CASSKLGSYGYTF	many	13	TRBJ1-2	TRBV25-1	-
TGTGCTAGTGGGGGCGGACTAGCGGGAGTCAATGAGCAGTTCTTC	CASGGGLAGVNEQFF	few	15	TRBJ2-1	TRBV12-5	TRBD2
TGCGCCAGCAGCTTGGGGGAGATTAGCAATCAGCCCCAGCATTTT	CASSLGEISNQPQHF	few	15	TRBJ1-5	TRBV5-1	-
TGCGCCAGCAGGAAGGGACTAGCGGGAGGTTCAGATACGCAGTATTTT	CASRKGLAGGSDTQYF	few	16	TRBJ2-3	TRBV10-1	TRBD2
TGCGCCAGCCGACAGGGGGCGGCCAAAAACATTCAGTACTTC	CASRQGAAKNIQYF	many	14	TRBJ2-4	TRBV5-1	TRBD1
TGTGCCAGCAGTTTTTTTGACGGGGGGAATGAGCAGTTCTTC	CASSFFDGGNEQFF	-	14	TRBJ2-1	TRBV7-2	TRBD2
TGCGCCAGCAGCTTGGCCCCTACCGACTACGAGCAGTACTTC	CASSLAPTDYEQYF	many	14	TRBJ2-7	TRBV5-1	-
TGTGCCAGCAGTTCACCGGTGGCACCCTACACAGATACGCAGTATTTT	CASSSPVAPYTDTQYF	few	16	TRBJ2-3	TRBV6-5	-
TGTGCCTGGAGTGTACCCAACCTGCGGGAGAGGAGCTCCTACAATGAGCAGTTCTTC	CAWSVPNLRERSSYNEQFF	many	19	TRBJ2-1	TRBV30	TRBD2
TGTGCCTGGAGTGGTGGAACAGGAAATGAAGCTTTCTTT	CAWSGGTGNEAFF	-	13	TRBJ1-1	TRBV30	-
TGCGCCAGCAGCTTGGATCCTAGCGCCGACGAGCAGTACTTC	CASSLDPSADEQYF	few	14	TRBJ2-7	TRBV5-1	-
TGTGCCAGCAGCCTCCGTGGGGGAAATGGCCCCGGGGAGCTGTTTTTT	CASSLRGGNGPGELFF	few	16	TRBJ2-2	TRBV7-9	-
TGCGCCAGCAGCTTGATCTCAGGGACATACTCCTACGAGCAGTACTTC	CASSLISGTYSYEQYF	many	16	TRBJ2-7	TRBV5-1	-
TGTGCCAGCAGCTTCCGAGGACAGGGGGCTTATCAGCCCCAGCATTTT	CASSFRGQGAYQPQHF	few	16	TRBJ1-5	TRBV5-8	TRBD1
TGCGCCAGCAGCCAAAGACTAGCGGGAGGAACCACCGGGGAGCTGTTTTTT	CASSQRLAGGTTGELFF	many	17	TRBJ2-2	TRBV5-1	TRBD2
TGTGCCAGCAGCCCCCGGACAGATAACTATGGCTACACCTTC	CASSPRTDNYGYTF	many	14	TRBJ1-2	TRBV7-9	-
TGTGCCAGCAGAAAAAGGGAGGGGCCCACTGAAGCTTTCTTT	CASRKREGPTEAFF	-	14	TRBJ1-1	TRBV21-1	-
TGTGCCAGCAGCCCCGGCGGGGACTTAATATACGAGCAGTACTTC	CASSPGGDLIYEQYF	-	15	TRBJ2-7	TRBV7-9	-
TGCGCCAGCAGCCCCCAGCCAGCGGGTCTACAAGAGACCCAGTACTTC	CASSPQPAGLQETQYF	few	16	TRBJ2-5	TRBV4-1	-
TGCGCCAGCAGCTTTGATGAGGGCACCGAAGCTTTCTTT	CASSFDEGTEAFF	many	13	TRBJ1-1	TRBV5-1	-
TGTGCCAGCAGTTCCGGGACAGGTAGGACTGAAGCTTTCTTT	CASSSGTGRTEAFF	few	14	TRBJ1-1	TRBV12-3/TRBV12-4	TRBD1
TGCAGTGTTATCACTGGAGCTCCGGGAACAGATACGCAGTATTTT	CSVITGAPGTDTQYF	many	15	TRBJ2-3	TRBV20-1	-